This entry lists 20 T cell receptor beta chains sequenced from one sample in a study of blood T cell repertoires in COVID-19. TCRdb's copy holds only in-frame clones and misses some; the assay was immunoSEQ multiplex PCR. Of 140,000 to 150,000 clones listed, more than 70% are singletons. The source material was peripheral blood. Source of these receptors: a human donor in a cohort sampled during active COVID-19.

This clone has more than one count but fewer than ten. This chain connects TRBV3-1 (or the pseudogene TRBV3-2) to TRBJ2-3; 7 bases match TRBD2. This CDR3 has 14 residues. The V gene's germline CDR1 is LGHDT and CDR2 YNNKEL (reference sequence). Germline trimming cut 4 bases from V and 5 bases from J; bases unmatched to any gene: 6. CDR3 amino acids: CASSPGTNRDTQYF. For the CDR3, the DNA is TGTGCCAGCAGCCCCGGGACTAATCGAGATACGCAGTATTTT.

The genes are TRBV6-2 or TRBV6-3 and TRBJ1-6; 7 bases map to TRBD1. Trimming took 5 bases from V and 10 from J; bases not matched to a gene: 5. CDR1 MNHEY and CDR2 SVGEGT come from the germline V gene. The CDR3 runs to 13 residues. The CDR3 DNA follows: TGTGCCAGCAGTAAGACAGGGCAATCACCCCTCCACTTT. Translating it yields CASSKTGQSPLHF.

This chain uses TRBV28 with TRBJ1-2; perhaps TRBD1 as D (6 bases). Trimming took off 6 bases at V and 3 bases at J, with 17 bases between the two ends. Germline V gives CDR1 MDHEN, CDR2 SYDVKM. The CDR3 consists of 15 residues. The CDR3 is CASSIGGGPHYGYTF. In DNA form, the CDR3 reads TGTGCCAGCAGCATAGGCGGGGGGCCCCACTATGGCTACACCTTC.

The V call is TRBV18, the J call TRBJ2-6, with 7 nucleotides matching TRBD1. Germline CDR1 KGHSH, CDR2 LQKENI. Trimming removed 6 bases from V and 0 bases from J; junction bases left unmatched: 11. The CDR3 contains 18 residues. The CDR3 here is CASSLPGQLTSGANVLTF. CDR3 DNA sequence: TGTGCCAGCTCGCTACCGGGACAGCTCACCTCTGGGGCCAACGTCCTGACTTTC.

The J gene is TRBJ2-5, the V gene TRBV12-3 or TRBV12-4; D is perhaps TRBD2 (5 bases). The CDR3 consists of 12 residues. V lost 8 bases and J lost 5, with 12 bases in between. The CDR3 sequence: CASGPSWETQYF. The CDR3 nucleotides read TGTGCCAGCGGGCCTAGCTGGGAGACCCAGTACTTC.

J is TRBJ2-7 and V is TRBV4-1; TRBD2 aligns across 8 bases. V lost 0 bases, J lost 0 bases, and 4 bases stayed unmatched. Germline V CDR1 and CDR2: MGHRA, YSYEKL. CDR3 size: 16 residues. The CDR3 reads CASSQDLSGTSYEQYF. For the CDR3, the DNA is TGCGCCAGCAGCCAAGATCTTAGCGGGACCTCCTACGAGCAGTACTTC.

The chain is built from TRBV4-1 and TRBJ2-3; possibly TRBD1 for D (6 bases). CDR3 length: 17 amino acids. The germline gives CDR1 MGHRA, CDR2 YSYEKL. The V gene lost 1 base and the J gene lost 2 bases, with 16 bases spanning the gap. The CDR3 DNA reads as TGCGCCAGCAGCCAAGGTCGTCAGGGGCTCTCCACAGATACGCAGTATTTT. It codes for CASSQGRQGLSTDTQYF.

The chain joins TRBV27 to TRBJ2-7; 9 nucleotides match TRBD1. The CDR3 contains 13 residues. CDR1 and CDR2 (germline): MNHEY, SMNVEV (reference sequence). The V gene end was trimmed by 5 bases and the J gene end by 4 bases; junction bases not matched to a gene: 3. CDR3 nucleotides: TGTGCCAGCAGTCCCGGGACAGGGTACGAGCAGTACTTC. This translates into CASSPGTGYEQYF.

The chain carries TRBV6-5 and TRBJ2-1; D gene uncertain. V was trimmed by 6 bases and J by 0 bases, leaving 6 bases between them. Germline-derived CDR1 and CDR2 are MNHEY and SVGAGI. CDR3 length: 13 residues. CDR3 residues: CASSGYSYNEQFF. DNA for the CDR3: TGTGCCAGCAGCGGGTACTCCTACAATGAGCAGTTCTTC.

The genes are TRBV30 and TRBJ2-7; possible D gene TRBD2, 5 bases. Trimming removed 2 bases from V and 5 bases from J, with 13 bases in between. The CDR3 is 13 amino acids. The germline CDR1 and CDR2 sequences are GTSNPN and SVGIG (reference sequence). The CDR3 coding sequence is TGTGCCTGGAGTCGGGGAGTTTCCCACGAGCAGTACTTC. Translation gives CAWSRGVSHEQYF.

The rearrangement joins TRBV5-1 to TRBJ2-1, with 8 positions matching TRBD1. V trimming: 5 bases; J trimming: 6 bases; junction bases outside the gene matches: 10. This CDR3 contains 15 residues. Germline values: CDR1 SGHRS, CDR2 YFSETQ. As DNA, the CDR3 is TGCGCCAGCAGTGAGAGGACAGGGTCGGGCAATGAGCAGTTCTTC. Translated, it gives CASSERTGSGNEQFF.

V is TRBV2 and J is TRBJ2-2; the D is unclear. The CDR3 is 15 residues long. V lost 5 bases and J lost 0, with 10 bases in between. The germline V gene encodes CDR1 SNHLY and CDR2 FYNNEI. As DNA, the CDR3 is TGTGCCAGCAGTAATTCCGACACGAACACCGGGGAGCTGTTTTTT. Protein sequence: CASSNSDTNTGELFF.

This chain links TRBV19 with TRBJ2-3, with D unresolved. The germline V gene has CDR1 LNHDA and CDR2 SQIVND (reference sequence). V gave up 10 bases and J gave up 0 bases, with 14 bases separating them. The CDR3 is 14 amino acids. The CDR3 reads CATRPSTSTDTQYF. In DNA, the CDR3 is TGTGCCACTAGGCCCTCGACTAGCACAGATACGCAGTATTTT.

In DNA form, the CDR3 reads TGTGCCAGCAGCCCGGAACAGGGGGCAGGTTCACCCCTCCACTTT. It codes for CASSPEQGAGSPLHF. The V call is TRBV6-4, the J call TRBJ1-6, with 9 nucleotides matching TRBD1. Trimming removed 6 bases from V and 9 bases from J; junction bases left unmatched: 9. CDR1 and CDR2 (germline): MRHNA, SNTAGT. This CDR3 is built from 15 residues.

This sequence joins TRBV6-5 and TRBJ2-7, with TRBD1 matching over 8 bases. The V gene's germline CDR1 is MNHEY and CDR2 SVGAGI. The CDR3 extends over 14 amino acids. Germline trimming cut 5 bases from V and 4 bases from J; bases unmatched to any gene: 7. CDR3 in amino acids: CASSRDRSLYEQYF. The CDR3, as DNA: TGTGCCAGCAGTCGGGACAGGTCTTTGTACGAGCAGTACTTC.

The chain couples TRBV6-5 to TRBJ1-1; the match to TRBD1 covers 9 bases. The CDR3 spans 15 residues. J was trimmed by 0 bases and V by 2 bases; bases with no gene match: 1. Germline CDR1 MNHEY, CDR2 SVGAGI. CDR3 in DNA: TGTGCCAGCAGTTACACAGGGGGCATGAACACTGAAGCTTTCTTT. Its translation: CASSYTGGMNTEAFF.

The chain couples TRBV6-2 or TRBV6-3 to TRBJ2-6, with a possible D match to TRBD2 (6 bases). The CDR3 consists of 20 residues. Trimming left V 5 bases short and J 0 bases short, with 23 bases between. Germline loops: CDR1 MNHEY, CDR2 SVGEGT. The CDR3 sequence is CASSTLRLRGGGSGANVLTF. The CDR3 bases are TGTGCCAGCAGTACCCTCAGGTTAAGGGGAGGTGGCTCTGGGGCCAACGTCCTGACTTTC.

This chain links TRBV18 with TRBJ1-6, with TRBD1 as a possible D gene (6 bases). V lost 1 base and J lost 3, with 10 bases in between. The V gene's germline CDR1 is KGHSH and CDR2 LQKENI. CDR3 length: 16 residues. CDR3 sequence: CASSPREGGYNSPLHF. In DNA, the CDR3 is TGTGCCAGCTCACCACGGGAAGGGGGCTATAATTCACCCCTCCACTTT.

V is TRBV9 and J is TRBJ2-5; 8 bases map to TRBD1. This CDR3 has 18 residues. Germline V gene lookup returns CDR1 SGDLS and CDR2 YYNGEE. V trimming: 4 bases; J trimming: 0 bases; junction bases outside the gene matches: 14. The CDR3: CASSKSAGTGPYQETQYF. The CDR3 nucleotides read TGTGCCAGCAGCAAATCAGCCGGGACAGGCCCCTACCAAGAGACCCAGTACTTC.

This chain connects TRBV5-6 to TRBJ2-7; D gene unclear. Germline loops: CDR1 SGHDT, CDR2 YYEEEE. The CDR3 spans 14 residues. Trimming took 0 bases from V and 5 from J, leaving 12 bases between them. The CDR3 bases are TGTGCCAGCAGCTTGGTCGGGTATAAGAACGAGCAGTACTTC. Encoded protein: CASSLVGYKNEQYF. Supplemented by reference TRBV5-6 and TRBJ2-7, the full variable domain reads DAGVTQSPTHLIKTRGQQVTLRCSPKSGHDTVSWYQQALGQGPQFIFQYYEEEERQRGNFPDRFSGHQFPNYSSELNVNALLLGDSALYLCASSLVGYKNEQYFGPGTRLTVT.